These 10 T cell receptor beta chains were all obtained from the same sample, sequenced in a study of patients and donors after allogeneic stem cell transplantation. A single record per CDR3 protein comes from TCRdb applying MiXCR to the RT-PCR reads. The profile shows around 150,000 distinct CDR3 sequences, approximately 30% of them singletons. The sequenced material came from blood, either unsorted or a sorted T cell fraction (not recorded which). Receptors were obtained from a human donor who was either an allogeneic HSCT recipient or a stem cell or donor lymphocyte infusion donor (not recorded which). It is not recorded whose cells these are; they may come from a transplant donor.

The table lists this clonotype with a few counts. The chain couples TRBV7-9 to TRBJ2-5; possible D gene TRBD2, 6 bases. From germline, CDR1 is SEHNR and CDR2 FQNEAQ (reference sequence). This CDR3 is 16 amino acids long. Trimming took 3 bases from V and 5 from J, leaving 19 bases between them. CDR3 in DNA: TGTGCCAGCAGCTTTTGGATCGGGACTCCTGTTGAGACCCAGTACTTC. Residues: CASSFWIGTPVETQYF.

This clonotype was seen repeatedly, ten times or more. The chain has TRBV4-2 and TRBJ1-1; D remains unclear. The CDR3 is 14 amino acids. Germline assignment: CDR1 LGHNA and CDR2 YNFKEQ. V lost 3 bases and J lost 3, with 11 bases in between. CDR3 region: CASSHVKEHTEAFF. The CDR3 nucleotides are TGTGCCAGCAGCCACGTCAAGGAACACACTGAAGCTTTCTTT.

The chain has TRBV20-1 and TRBJ2-7, with TRBD1 identical over 8 bases. The CDR3 sequence is 15 residues long. After removal of 4 bases from V and 2 bases from J, the junction contained 10 bases not matched to a gene. CDR1 DFQATT and CDR2 SNEGSKA come from the germline V gene (reference sequence). CDR3 amino acids: CSAIPGNRGTYEQYF. The CDR3 bases are TGCAGTGCTATCCCCGGCAACAGGGGGACCTACGAGCAGTACTTC.

The chain links TRBV5-1 to TRBJ2-3, with unresolved D. The CDR3 is 14 amino acids. Germline V lookup: CDR1 SGHRS, CDR2 YFSETQ. V lost 5 bases and J 1 base, leaving 11 bases between the germline ends. The CDR3 reads CASSVGERTDTQYF. The CDR3 DNA reads as TGCGCCAGCAGTGTTGGGGAACGCACAGATACGCAGTATTTT.

Remarks on this clonotype: Sequence at one end of the junction differs from germline and may be a read error. The CDR3 region is CGTSGLAKNIQYF. In DNA form, the CDR3 reads TGTGGTACTAGCGGGCTAGCCAAAAACATTCAGTACTTC. V usage is TRBV29-1 and J usage is TRBJ2-4, with 9 bases lining up with TRBD2. Germline-derived CDR1 and CDR2 are SQVTM and ANQGSEA. The CDR3 totals 13 residues.

This clonotype was observed a handful of times. The V call is TRBV27, the J call TRBJ2-5, with D unresolved. The length of the CDR3 is 14 residues. Trimming removed 1 base from V and 3 bases from J, with 9 bases in between. Germline V CDR1 and CDR2: MNHEY, SMNVEV (reference sequence). The CDR3: CASSLFSRKETQYF. The CDR3 bases are TGTGCCAGCAGTTTATTTAGCCGGAAAGAGACCCAGTACTTC.

The chain couples TRBV12-3 or TRBV12-4 to TRBJ2-7; TRBD1 is a possible D gene (6 bases). Between the trimmed V and J ends, which lost 6 bases and 5 bases, there was a span of 11 bases. The CDR3 consists of 12 residues. CDR3 nucleotides: TGTGCCAGCAGCCCCCAGGGGAACGAGCAGTACTTC. Translated: CASSPQGNEQYF.

In its sample, this clonotype was seen many times. The CDR3 DNA is TGCAGTGTCCTACGGGACAAATCCTCGAACTATGGCTACACCTTC. Residues: CSVLRDKSSNYGYTF. The chain couples TRBV20-1 to TRBJ1-2; D might be TRBD1 (6 bases). Germline V CDR1 and CDR2: DFQATT, SNEGSKA (reference sequence). Trimming removed 7 bases at V and 2 bases at J, with 20 bases between. The CDR3 contains 15 residues.

The V gene is TRBV12-3 or TRBV12-4, the J gene TRBJ2-3, with D possibly called TRBD1 or TRBD2 (5 bases each). Trimming removed 8 bases at V and 4 bases at J, with 7 bases between. The CDR3 spans 11 residues. The CDR3 coding sequence is TGTGCCAGCCGAGGGGCAGATACGCAGTATTTT. This translates into CASRGADTQYF.

As to this clonotype: Being one base from a much bigger clone, this may be a read error. This rearrangement joins TRBV12-3 or TRBV12-4 to TRBJ1-4, with unresolved D. Deletions cut 1 base from V and 10 bases from J, with 10 bases between. CDR3 size: 13 residues. The CDR3 DNA reads as TGTGCCAGCAGTTTAGGGACTGGCGTAAAACTGTTTTTT. This encodes CASSLGTGVKLFF.